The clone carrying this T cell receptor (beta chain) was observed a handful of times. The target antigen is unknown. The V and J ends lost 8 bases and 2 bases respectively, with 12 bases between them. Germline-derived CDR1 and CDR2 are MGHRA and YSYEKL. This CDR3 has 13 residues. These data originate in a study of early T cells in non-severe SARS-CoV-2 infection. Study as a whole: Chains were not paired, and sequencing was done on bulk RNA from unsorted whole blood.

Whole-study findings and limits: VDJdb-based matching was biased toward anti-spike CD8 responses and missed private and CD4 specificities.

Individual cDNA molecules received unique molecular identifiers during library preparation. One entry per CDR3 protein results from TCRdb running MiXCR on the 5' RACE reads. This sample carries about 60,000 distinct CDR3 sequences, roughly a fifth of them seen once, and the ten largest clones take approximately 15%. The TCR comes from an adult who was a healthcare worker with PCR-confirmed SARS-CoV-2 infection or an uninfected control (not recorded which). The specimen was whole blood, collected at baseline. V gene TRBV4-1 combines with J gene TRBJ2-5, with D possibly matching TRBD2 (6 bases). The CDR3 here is CASSLARQETQYF. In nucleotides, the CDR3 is TGCGCCAGCTCGCTAGCGAGACAAGAGACCCAGTACTTC.